A single sample is the source of the 15 T cell receptor beta chains below, sequenced in a study of blood T cell repertoires in COVID-19. TCRdb's copy holds only in-frame clones and misses some; the assay was immunoSEQ multiplex PCR. Of 190,000 or so clones listed, 80% to 90% are singletons. The sample comprised PBMCs or T cells enriched from blood (not recorded which). These receptor sequences come from a man in his forties who had recovered from COVID-19.

This rearrangement joins TRBV5-1 to TRBJ1-1, with D possibly TRBD1 on 5 matching bases. Looked up from germline, CDR1 is SGHRS and CDR2 is YFSETQ. Trimming shortened V by 0 bases and J by 3 bases, and 9 bases separated the two germline ends. CDR3 length: 14 amino acids. The CDR3 DNA reads TGCGCCAGCAGCTTGGTCCCGGGGGACACTGAAGCTTTCTTT. It is translated as CASSLVPGDTEAFF.

Remarks on this clone: At the DNA level, this CDR3 is encoded by other sequences in the same sample as well. This chain joins TRBV9 and TRBJ2-1; 8 bases are shared with TRBD2. Germline CDR1 SGDLS, CDR2 YYNGEE. The trim removed 5 bases at V and 0 bases at J, leaving 4 bases unmatched. The CDR3 sequence is 15 residues long. Here the CDR3 reads CASSPSGSSYNEQFF. CDR3 nucleotide sequence: TGTGCCAGCAGTCCCAGCGGGAGCTCCTACAATGAGCAGTTCTTC.

V and J are TRBV4-1 and TRBJ1-2; D not certain. Per germline, CDR1 MGHRA and CDR2 YSYEKL. The CDR3 runs to 16 residues. Trimming took 4 bases from V and 1 from J, leaving 16 bases between them. The CDR3 nucleotides are TGCGCCAGCAGCCGATCACCCGAAGCTAATAACTATGGCTACACCTTC. Its protein is CASSRSPEANNYGYTF.

The chain employs TRBV5-1 and TRBJ2-5; 8 bases map to TRBD2. Germline trimming cut 5 bases from V and 5 bases from J; bases unmatched to any gene: 14. From germline, CDR1 is SGHRS and CDR2 YFSETQ. The CDR3 extends over 16 amino acids. The CDR3 sequence: CASRRSGSVARETQYF. The DNA for the CDR3 is TGCGCCAGCAGGAGGAGCGGGAGCGTGGCTAGGGAGACCCAGTACTTC.

This clone came up a few times. The J gene is TRBJ1-3, the V gene TRBV29-1; D gene ambiguous. Trimming left V 6 bases short and J 3 bases short, with 15 bases between. CDR3 length equals 14 residues. Germline V CDR1 and CDR2: SQVTM, ANQGSEA. The CDR3 is CSVSPGVGGNTIYF. The CDR3 coding sequence is TGCAGCGTCTCCCCCGGGGTTGGTGGAAACACCATATATTTT.

Only one count was recorded for this clone. V usage is TRBV6-2 or TRBV6-3 and J usage is TRBJ2-3; no clear D. V was clipped by 2 bases and J by 2 bases, with 8 bases between them. The CDR3 has 14 amino acids. Per the germline V gene, CDR1 is MNHEY and CDR2 is SVGEGT. CDR3 bases: TGTGCCAGCAGTTACGATTCTAACACAGATACGCAGTATTTT. This gives the protein CASSYDSNTDTQYF.

This clone was picked up one time. The chain uses TRBV5-5 and TRBJ2-5; D is uncertain. V lost 1 base and J 5 bases, leaving 12 bases between the germline ends. Looked up from germline, CDR1 is SGHKS and CDR2 is YYEKEE (reference sequence). There are 14 residues in the CDR3. DNA for the CDR3: TGTGCCAGCAGCTTGCCGACCCCGAGGGAGACCCAGTACTTC. Its protein product is CASSLPTPRETQYF. The variable domain in full, with the rest retrieved from reference TRBV5-5 and TRBJ2-5, is DAGVTQSPTHLIKTRGQQVTLRCSPISGHKSVSWYQQVLGQGPQFIFQYYEKEERGRGNFPDRFSARQFPNYSSELNVNALLLGDSALYLCASSLPTPRETQYFGPGTRLLVL.

The chain has TRBV19 and TRBJ2-3; TRBD2 might be the D (6 bases). This CDR3 comprises 15 residues. V was pared by 5 bases and J by 2 bases, with 14 bases between. The germline V gene encodes CDR1 LNHDA and CDR2 SQIVND (reference sequence). For the CDR3, the DNA is TGTGCCAGTAGTCCCGCGGGGAGCCTCACAGATACGCAGTATTTT. Translation gives CASSPAGSLTDTQYF.

The chain joins TRBV6-5 to TRBJ2-1, with 14 bases matching TRBD2. The CDR3 extends over 16 amino acids. V lost 2 bases to trimming and J lost 8 bases; unmatched junction nucleotides: 5. Germline V gives CDR1 MNHEY, CDR2 SVGAGI. The CDR3 loop is CASSYRTSGGRDEQFF. The CDR3 coding sequence is TGTGCCAGCAGTTACCGGACTAGCGGGGGGAGGGATGAGCAGTTCTTC.

The V and J genes are TRBV5-1 and TRBJ2-5; 7 bases agree with TRBD1. The CDR3 runs 16 residues. V shed 0 bases, J shed 7 bases, and the junction held 12 bases outside the gene matches. Per germline, CDR1 SGHRS and CDR2 YFSETQ. The CDR3 DNA reads TGCGCCAGCAGCTTGGATACGAGAGGGGGCGCGGTGACCCAGTACTTC. Its protein is CASSLDTRGGAVTQYF.

The chain employs TRBV2 and TRBJ2-3; 9 nucleotides align to TRBD1. CDR1 is SNHLY and CDR2 is FYNNEI in the germline V gene. V shed 10 bases, J shed 4 bases, and the junction held 6 bases outside the gene matches. This CDR3 is built from 13 residues. CDR3 amino acids: CATLGQGADTQYF. The CDR3 DNA is TGTGCCACATTGGGACAGGGAGCAGATACGCAGTATTTT. Complete variable domain (other parts from reference TRBV2 and TRBJ2-3): EPEVTQTPSHQVTQMGQEVILRCVPISNHLYFYWYRQILGQKVEFLVSFYNNEISEKSEIFDDQFSVERPDGSNFTLKIRSTKLEDSAMYFCATLGQGADTQYFGPGTRLTVL.

The CDR3 DNA sequence: TGTGCCAGCAGCTTAACACCAGGAGGATATGGCTACACCTTC. Translated: CASSLTPGGYGYTF. The J gene is TRBJ1-2, the V gene TRBV7-3, with D unresolved. CDR1 is SGHTA and CDR2 is FQGTGA in the germline V gene. This CDR3 has 14 amino acids. V lost 0 bases, J lost 5 bases, and 10 bases lay in between.

The CDR3 DNA reads TGCAGCGTTGAGCAGGGCGGTAGTAGTGAAAAACTGTTTTTT. Residues: CSVEQGGSSEKLFF. The chain uses TRBV29-1 and TRBJ1-4, with a tentative D call TRBD1 (5 bases). V was clipped by 3 bases and J by 7 bases, with 15 bases between them. The CDR3 contains 14 residues. The germline CDR1 and CDR2 sequences are SQVTM and ANQGSEA. Full variable domain (outside the CDR3, taken from reference TRBV29-1 and TRBJ1-4): SAVISQKPSRDICQRGTSLTIQCQVDSQVTMMFWYRQQPGQSLTLIATANQGSEATYESGFVIDKFPISRPNLTFSTLTVSNMSPEDSSIYLCSVEQGGSSEKLFFGSGTQLSVL.

This clone was counted between two and nine times. The chain is built from TRBV19 and TRBJ2-7; possibly TRBD1 for D (6 bases). The germline gives CDR1 LNHDA, CDR2 SQIVND (reference sequence). This CDR3 comprises 11 residues. The V gene lost 7 bases and the J gene lost 3 bases, with 7 bases spanning the gap. The CDR3 nucleotides are TGTGCCAGTACGGACAGCTACGAGCAGTACTTC. Translation: CASTDSYEQYF.

As regards this clone: Other DNA sequences in the sample encode the same CDR3. This chain joins TRBV7-2 and TRBJ2-1; 7 bases are shared with TRBD1. The CDR3 is made up of 15 amino acids. J gave up 1 base and V 5 bases, and 5 bases lay outside the gene matches. Germline CDR1 SGHTA, CDR2 FQGNSA. In nucleotides, the CDR3 is TGTGCCAGCAGCCCCGACAGGGCGTCCTACAATGAGCAGTTCTTC. Translated, it gives CASSPDRASYNEQFF.